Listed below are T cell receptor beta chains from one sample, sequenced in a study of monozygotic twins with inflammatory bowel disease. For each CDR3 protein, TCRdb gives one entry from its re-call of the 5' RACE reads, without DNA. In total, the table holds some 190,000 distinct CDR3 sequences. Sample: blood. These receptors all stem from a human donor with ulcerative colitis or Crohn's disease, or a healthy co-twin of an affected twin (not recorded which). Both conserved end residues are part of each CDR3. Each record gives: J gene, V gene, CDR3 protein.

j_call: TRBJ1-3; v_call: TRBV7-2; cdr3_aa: CASSLRQHSGNTIYF
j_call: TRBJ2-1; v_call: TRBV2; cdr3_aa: CASSATTSGGFEQFF
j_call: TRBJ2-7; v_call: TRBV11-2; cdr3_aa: CASSLGAYYEQYF
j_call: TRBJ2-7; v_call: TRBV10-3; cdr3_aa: CAISGGGGRYEQYF
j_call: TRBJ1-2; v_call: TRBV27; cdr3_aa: CASRGQGHGYTF
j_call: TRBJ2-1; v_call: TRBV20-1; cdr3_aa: CSARKMVTGKEHNEQFF
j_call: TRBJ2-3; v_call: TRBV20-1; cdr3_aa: CSAPPPGVSTDTQYF
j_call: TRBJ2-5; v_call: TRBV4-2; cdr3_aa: CASSQGPSEQETQYF
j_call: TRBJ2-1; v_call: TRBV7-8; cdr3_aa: CASSLVSFAAGWGNEQFF
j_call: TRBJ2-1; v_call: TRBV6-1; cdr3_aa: CASSVLGNEQFF
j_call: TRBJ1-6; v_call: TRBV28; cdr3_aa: CASSLKAASRSSPLHF
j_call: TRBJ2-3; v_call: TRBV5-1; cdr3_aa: CASSLARGLTTDTQYF
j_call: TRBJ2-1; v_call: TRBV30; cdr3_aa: CAWRVAGGNEQFF
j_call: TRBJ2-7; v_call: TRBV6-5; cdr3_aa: CASSTGGEGAQYF
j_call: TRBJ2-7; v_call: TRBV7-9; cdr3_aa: CASSWTSGVSYEQYF
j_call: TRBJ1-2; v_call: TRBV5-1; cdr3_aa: CASSLVTANYGYTF
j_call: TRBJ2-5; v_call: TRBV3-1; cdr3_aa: CASSQFDRGGETQYF
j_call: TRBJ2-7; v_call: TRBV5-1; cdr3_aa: CASSTGDSVYEQYF
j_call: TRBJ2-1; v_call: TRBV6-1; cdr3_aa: CASSVAGGLNNEQFF
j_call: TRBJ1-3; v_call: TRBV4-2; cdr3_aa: CASSLDVRGGSGNTIYF
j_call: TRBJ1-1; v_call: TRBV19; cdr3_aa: CASSIGRLNTEAFF
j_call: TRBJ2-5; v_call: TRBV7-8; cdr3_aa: CASSFIQQETQYF
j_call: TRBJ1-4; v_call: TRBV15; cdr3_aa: CATSRGGLGEKLFF